These 5 T cell receptor beta chains originate from one sample sequenced in a study of blood T cell repertoires in COVID-19. TCRdb's copy holds only in-frame clones and misses some; the assay was immunoSEQ multiplex PCR. The data hold some 400,000 clones, with almost 90% observed a single time. The material sequenced was peripheral blood. The receptor source for this set is a man between 18 and 35 years old with active or convalescent COVID-19.

The chain employs TRBV7-8 and TRBJ2-3; D is unclear. This CDR3 has 16 amino acids. The germline gives CDR1 SGHVS, CDR2 FQNEAQ. Trimming stripped 1 base from V and 0 bases from J, with 11 bases between. CDR3 sequence (DNA): TGTGCCAGCAGCTTAGGGAGTCCTCCTAGCACAGATACGCAGTATTTT. Its translation: CASSLGSPPSTDTQYF.

The genes are TRBV3-1 (or the pseudogene TRBV3-2) and TRBJ2-1; D is possibly TRBD1 (6 bases). CDR1 is LGHDT, CDR2 YNNKEL, per germline (reference sequence). V was clipped by 3 bases and J by 4 bases, with 16 bases between them. This CDR3 is 16 amino acids long. The CDR3 DNA reads as TGTGCCAGCAGCCATTTAAGGGACAAAGCATACAATGAGCAGTTCTTC. Translating it yields CASSHLRDKAYNEQFF.

This clone was found once. The chain is built from TRBV7-3 and TRBJ2-5; no definite D call. The germline V gene encodes CDR1 SGHTA and CDR2 FQGTGA. V shed 4 bases and J shed 4 bases, with 10 bases lying between them. This CDR3 is built from 13 residues. CDR3: CASSSTSGETQYF. The CDR3 nucleotides read TGTGCCAGCAGCTCAACGTCGGGAGAGACCCAGTACTTC.

The V and J genes are TRBV9 and TRBJ1-2; 7 nucleotides match TRBD1. The CDR3 totals 15 residues. V shed 6 bases and J 0 bases; nucleotides not matched to a gene: 8. Germline loops: CDR1 SGDLS, CDR2 YYNGEE. Written as DNA, the CDR3 is TGTGCCAGCAACCAGGGGGTGAGAGCTAACTATGGCTACACCTTC. Protein sequence: CASNQGVRANYGYTF.

This chain connects TRBV2 to TRBJ2-4, with 11 bases lining up with TRBD1. Unmatched junction bases numbered 5, after V lost 4 bases and J lost 0 bases. Looked up from germline, CDR1 is SNHLY and CDR2 is FYNNEI. CDR3 length: 17 residues. The CDR3: CASSGTGGVLAKNIQYF. The DNA for the CDR3 is TGTGCCAGCAGTGGGACAGGGGGCGTTCTAGCCAAAAACATTCAGTACTTC.